A single TCR beta chain is shown here with its context. The authors processed graft tissue to release intraepithelial and lamina propria lymphocytes. The data belong to a study of graft-versus-host responses after intestinal transplantation. As for the study in general: All recipients were transplanted with multivisceral, liver-intestinal, or isolated intestinal grafts. Anti-thymocyte globulin was used for induction in all recipients, who then took tacrolimus and steroids for approximately 3 years.

Clones were read by immunoSEQ multiplex PCR, and TCRdb kept only the in-frame ones, dropping some. The sample shows fewer than 9,500 clones, 69% of them seen only once. Trimming removed 8 bases at V and 2 bases at J, with 13 bases between. Germline CDR1 reads MNHEY; CDR2 reads SVGAGI. CDR3 length: 13 amino acids. This receptor was taken from a human patient who received an intestinal transplant, so some T cells may come from the graft donor. Sequencing was performed on ileum tissue, taken roughly 240 days after intestinal transplantation. The V and J genes are TRBV6-5 and TRBJ2-7, with D uncertain. In nucleotides, the CDR3 is TGTGCCAGCCTGGCAGCTCACACCTACGAGCAGTACGTC. It codes for CASLAAHTYEQYV.